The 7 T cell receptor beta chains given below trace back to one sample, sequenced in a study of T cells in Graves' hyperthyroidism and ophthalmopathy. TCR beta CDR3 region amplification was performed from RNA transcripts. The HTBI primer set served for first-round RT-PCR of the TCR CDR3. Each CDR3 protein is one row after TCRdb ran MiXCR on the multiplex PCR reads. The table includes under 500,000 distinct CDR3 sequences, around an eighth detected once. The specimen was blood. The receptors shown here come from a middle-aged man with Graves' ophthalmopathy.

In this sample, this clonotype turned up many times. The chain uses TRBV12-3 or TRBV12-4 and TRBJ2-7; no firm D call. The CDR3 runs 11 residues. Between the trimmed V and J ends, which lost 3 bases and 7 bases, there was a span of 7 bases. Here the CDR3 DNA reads TGTGCCAGCAGTTTGGTGGAGGAGCAGTACTTC. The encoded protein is CASSLVEEQYF.

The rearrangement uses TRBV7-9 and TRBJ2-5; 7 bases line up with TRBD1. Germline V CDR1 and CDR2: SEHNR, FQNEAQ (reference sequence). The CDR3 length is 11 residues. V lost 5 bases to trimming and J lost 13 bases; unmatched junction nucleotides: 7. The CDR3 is CASSHRDRGYF. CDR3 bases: TGTGCCAGCAGCCACAGGGACAGAGGGTACTTC.

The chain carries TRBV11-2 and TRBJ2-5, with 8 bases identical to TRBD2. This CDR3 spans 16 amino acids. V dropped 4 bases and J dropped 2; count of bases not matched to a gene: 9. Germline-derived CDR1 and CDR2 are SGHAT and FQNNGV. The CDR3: CASSSPQREKQETQYF. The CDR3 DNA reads TGTGCCAGCAGCTCGCCCCAGCGGGAGAAACAAGAGACCCAGTACTTC.

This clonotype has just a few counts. The DNA of the CDR3 is TGTGCCAGCAGTTCACCCACGACGGGGCAGTTCTTC. Encoded protein: CASSSPTTGQFF. This chain joins TRBV28 and TRBJ2-1; D uncertain. The CDR3 is made up of 12 amino acids. Germline V gene data show CDR1 as MDHEN and CDR2 as SYDVKM. V was trimmed by 4 bases and J by 12 bases, leaving 13 bases between them. Full variable domain (remainder filled in from reference TRBV28 and TRBJ2-1): DVKVTQSSRYLVKRTGEKVFLECVQDMDHENMFWYRQDPGLGLRLIYFSYDVKMKEKGDIPEGYSVSREKKERFSLILESASTNQTSMYLCASSSPTTGQFFGPGTRLTVL.

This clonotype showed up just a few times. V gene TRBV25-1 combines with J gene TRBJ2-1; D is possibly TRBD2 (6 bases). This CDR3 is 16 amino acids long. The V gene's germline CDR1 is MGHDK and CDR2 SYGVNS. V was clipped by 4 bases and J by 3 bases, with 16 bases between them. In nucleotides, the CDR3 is TGTGCCAGCAGTGTCGGAGGGTATTCTCTCTACAATGAGCAGTTCTTC. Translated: CASSVGGYSLYNEQFF.

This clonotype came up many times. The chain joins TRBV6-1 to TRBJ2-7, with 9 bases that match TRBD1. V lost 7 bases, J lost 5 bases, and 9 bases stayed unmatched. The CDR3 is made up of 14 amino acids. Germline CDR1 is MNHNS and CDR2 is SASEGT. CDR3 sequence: CASTPGTGTNEQYF. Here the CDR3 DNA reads TGTGCCAGCACTCCCGGGACAGGGACCAACGAGCAGTACTTC.

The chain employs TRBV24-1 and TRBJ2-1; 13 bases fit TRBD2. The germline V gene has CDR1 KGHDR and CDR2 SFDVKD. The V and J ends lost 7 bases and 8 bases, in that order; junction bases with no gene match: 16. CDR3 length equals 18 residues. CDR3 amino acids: CATSTTRIGLAGAHEQFF. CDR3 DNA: TGTGCCACCAGCACCACCAGAATAGGACTAGCGGGGGCGCATGAGCAGTTCTTC.